Listed here are 5 T cell receptor beta chains from one sample, sequenced in a study of somatic reversion in DOCK8 deficiency. From about 0.095 ug genomic DNA, TRB libraries were made by one-step EuroClonality-NGS amplicon PCR. TCRdb fed the multiplex PCR reads into MiXCR, producing one record per CDR3 protein. This sample has 1,200 to 1,500 distinct CDR3 sequences, with 15% to 20% found just once. Sequencing was carried out using blood. The receptors stem from a human donor with DOCK8 deficiency.

This clonotype ranks as medium-sized. The J gene is TRBJ2-7, the V gene TRBV28; 8 nucleotides line up with TRBD2. CDR1 is MDHEN and CDR2 is SYDVKM in the germline V gene. This CDR3 contains 15 residues. J lost 3 bases, V lost 9 bases, and 13 bases had no gene match. The CDR3 nucleotides read TGTGCCAGTGCGCCATCCGGGGGGGAGGGCTACGAGCAGTACTTC. Its translation: CASAPSGGEGYEQYF.

This clonotype was picked up a small number of times. The chain is built from TRBV6-2 or TRBV6-3 and TRBJ1-5; 10 nucleotides match TRBD1. The germline gives CDR1 MNHEY, CDR2 SVGEGT. CDR3 size: 16 residues. With V trimmed by 5 bases and J by 2 bases, 6 bases remained unmatched. In DNA, the CDR3 is TGTGCCAGCAGTCCACGGACAGGGGGTGGCAATCAGCCCCAGCATTTT. Translated: CASSPRTGGGNQPQHF.

J is TRBJ2-2 and V is TRBV20-1; the D gene is possibly TRBD2 (5 bases). CDR3 length: 13 amino acids. The V and J ends lost 6 bases and 1 base respectively, with 9 bases between them. Germline V gives CDR1 DFQATT, CDR2 SNEGSKA (reference sequence). This CDR3 reads CSARGVNTGELFF. The CDR3 nucleotides read TGCAGTGCCCGGGGAGTGAACACCGGGGAGCTGTTTTTT.

By share of the sample, this clonotype is medium-sized (0.01 to 0.1%). The chain links TRBV4-2 to TRBJ1-5; D ambiguous. V lost 0 bases, J lost 6 bases, and 15 bases lay in between. CDR1 LGHNA and CDR2 YNFKEQ come from the germline V gene. The CDR3 runs to 16 residues. The CDR3 nucleotides are TGTGCCAGCAGCCAAGATCCAGGAGGGTTCGGTCAGCCCCAGCATTTT. It translates to CASSQDPGGFGQPQHF.

By share, this clonotype counts as medium-sized. The chain has TRBV28 and TRBJ1-6; a weak D match, TRBD1 (6 bases). The CDR3 loop spans 16 amino acids. Germline lookup yields CDR1 MDHEN and CDR2 SYDVKM. Trimming cost V 0 bases and J 10 bases, with 16 bases left between them. Written as DNA, the CDR3 is TGTGCCAGCAGTTTATGGGAAGGGGGGTCTACCTCACCCCTCCACTTT. Translating it yields CASSLWEGGSTSPLHF.